The clone carrying this T cell receptor beta chain was counted a single time. These data belong to a study of shared T cell receptors in the human thymus. Sequenced by immunoSEQ multiplex PCR; TCRdb stores in-frame clones only, minus some. The sample yields hundreds of thousands of clones, more than 75% seen once. V was cut by 1 base and J by 7 bases, with 17 bases left in between. CDR3 length: 16 amino acids. Germline loops: CDR1 MGHRA, CDR2 YSYEKL. Another study also made use of these data, one on human thymus T cells. That work states: Healthy Finnish infants undergoing corrective surgery for congenital heart defects were the donors. During corrective heart surgery, resections were taken, and the thymus tissue came from them. Apparent bias marked the V and J gene usage of thymic and blood repertoires. Related research reported highly overlapping thymic repertoires among unrelated individuals.

Source material: thymocytes. This rearrangement joins TRBV4-1 to TRBJ2-1; possibly TRBD2 for D (5 bases). The sequence was collected from a boy younger than two with a congenital heart defect. The CDR3: CASSQVGGSWSNEQFF. In DNA form, the CDR3 reads TGCGCCAGCAGCCAAGTCGGTGGGAGTTGGTCAAATGAGCAGTTCTTC.